This paragraph covers one T cell receptor (beta chain) sequence. This entry comes from a study of control samples from healthy donors and cancer patients. V lost 4 bases and J 5 bases, leaving 13 bases between the germline ends. This CDR3 has 14 residues. Germline V gene sequence: CDR1 MNHNY, CDR2 SVGAGI (reference sequence). TCRdb's copy holds only in-frame clones and misses some; the assay was immunoSEQ multiplex PCR. This sample has about 73,000 clones; about 93% occur once, and the top ten carry about 6.2%. The source of this sequence is a middle-aged woman in good health. This chain joins TRBV6-6 and TRBJ2-3; D unresolved. Sequencing used blood. The CDR3 DNA reads TGTGCCAGCAGTTTGGCCCAATGGGGAGATACGCAGTATTTT. Translated, it gives CASSLAQWGDTQYF.